This T cell receptor (beta chain) came from a study of T cell clonotyping in hematopoietic cell transplantation. General observations from the study: Few recipient clonotypes overlapped donors; over 95% were de novo at given depth.

TCRdb keeps only in-frame clones here, not all; method: immunoSEQ multiplex PCR. The sample gives around 9,000 clones, less than 85% of which show up once; over 40% is in the top ten. Comments on this clone: Its cognate antigen is unknown.

The CDR3 has 11 amino acids. In germline, CDR1 is MNHEY, CDR2 SVGAGI. V lost 5 bases, J lost 7 bases, and 8 bases lay in between. The sample here was PBMCs, taken at the time of graft-versus-host disease after allogeneic stem cell transplant. V is TRBV6-5 and J is TRBJ1-2; weak D call: TRBD1 (6 bases). The source of this sequence is a male patient over 55 who had an allogeneic stem cell transplant from an unrelated donor, so the T cells may come from the graft donor. Some clones in this sample may be carry-over from other donors' samples. The CDR3 sequence is CASSTGRGYTF. The CDR3 DNA sequence: TGTGCCAGCAGTACAGGGCGTGGCTACACCTTC.